The rows below give T cell receptor beta chains drawn from one sample of a study of blood T cell repertoires in COVID-19. Produced via immunoSEQ multiplex PCR; TCRdb's table is partial and in-frame only. This repertoire shows under 150,000 clones, approximately 86% found once; its top ten account for about 3%. Source material: peripheral blood. These receptors all stem from a woman between 35 and 50 years old with active or convalescent COVID-19. CDR3s include the opening cysteine and the closing phenylalanine or tryptophan. A D gene is named only where the DNA matches it firmly. Expanded clones are given a class, and other clones once, few, many or no size at all.

TRBJ2-2 | - | TRBV12-3/TRBV12-4 | - | CASSERTGELFF | TGTGCCAGCAGCGAGCGGACCGGGGAGCTGTTTTTT
TRBJ2-7 | - | TRBV6-5 | - | CASRPGQFGEQYF | TGTGCCAGCAGGCCGGGACAATTTGGCGAGCAGTACTTC
TRBJ2-2 | - | TRBV11-2 | TRBD2 | CASSLDTGGNTGELFF | TGTGCCAGCAGCTTAGATACGGGGGGGAACACCGGGGAGCTGTTTTTT
TRBJ1-2 | once | TRBV6-5 | - | CASRPGEGGYGYTF | TGTGCCAGCAGGCCTGGGGAGGGGGGCTATGGCTACACCTTC
TRBJ2-1 | - | TRBV5-1 | TRBD2 | CASSLVASGNNEQFF | TGCGCCAGCAGCTTGGTCGCTAGCGGGAACAATGAGCAGTTCTTC
TRBJ1-5 | - | TRBV18 | - | CASSPDRNQPQHF | TGTGCCAGCTCACCCGACAGGAATCAGCCCCAGCATTTT
TRBJ1-4 | few | TRBV7-9 | - | CASSVTQGNEKLFF | TGTGCCAGCAGCGTGACGCAGGGGAATGAAAAACTGTTTTTT
TRBJ2-7 | - | TRBV21-1 | - | CASSDRDFYEQYF | TGTGCCAGCAGCGACCGGGACTTCTACGAGCAGTACTTC
TRBJ2-1 | - | TRBV10-1 | TRBD2 | CASSDPGTRANEQFF | TGCGCCAGCAGTGACCCCGGGACTAGGGCAAATGAGCAGTTCTTC
TRBJ2-3 | - | TRBV19 | - | CASSTQHYTDTQYF | TGTGCCAGTAGTACGCAGCACTACACAGATACGCAGTATTTT
TRBJ2-5 | - | TRBV27 | - | CASTPLGGGETQYF | TGTGCCAGCACTCCTCTAGGGGGAGGGGAGACCCAGTACTTC
TRBJ1-3 | - | TRBV28 | TRBD1 | CASSLQGQTLGNTIYF | TGTGCCAGCAGTTTACAGGGACAGACTCTTGGAAACACCATATATTTT
TRBJ1-1 | - | TRBV6-6 | - | CASTSGPQGAFF | TGTGCCAGCACTTCGGGACCTCAGGGGGCTTTCTTT
TRBJ2-2 | - | TRBV3-1/TRBV3-2 | - | CASSLKAGGRTGELFF | TGTGCCAGCAGCCTAAAAGCAGGGGGGCGCACCGGGGAGCTGTTTTTT
TRBJ1-5 | - | TRBV28 | TRBD1 | CASLTQTGEQPQHF | TGTGCCAGCCTGACCCAAACAGGGGAGCAGCCCCAGCATTTT
TRBJ1-4 | - | TRBV12-3/TRBV12-4 | - | CASSLTGEKLFF | TGTGCCAGCAGCCTCACAGGGGAAAAACTGTTTTTT
TRBJ2-3 | - | TRBV27 | TRBD1 | CASSQGVDITHGTDTQYF | TGTGCCAGCAGTCAGGGGGTTGATATCACCCACGGGACAGATACGCAGTATTTT
TRBJ1-1 | - | TRBV5-1 | TRBD1 | CASSRDRANTEAFF | TGCGCCAGCAGCCGGGACAGGGCCAACACTGAAGCTTTCTTT
TRBJ1-2 | - | TRBV7-2 | TRBD1 | CASSPTRTGNGYTF | TGTGCCAGCAGCCCGACTAGGACAGGGAATGGCTACACCTTC
TRBJ2-1 | - | TRBV14 | - | CASSQFDEQFF | TGTGCCAGCAGCCAATTCGATGAGCAGTTCTTC
TRBJ2-1 | - | TRBV5-8 | - | CASSLDVVGGPYNEQFF | TGTGCCAGCAGCCTGGACGTCGTCGGGGGTCCGTACAATGAGCAGTTCTTC
TRBJ2-3 | - | TRBV19 | - | CASSIDRAPDTQYF | TGTGCCAGTAGTATAGACCGAGCCCCAGATACGCAGTATTTT
TRBJ1-6 | - | TRBV6-5 | TRBD1 | CASSYRGQGYSPLHF | TGTGCCAGCAGTTACCGTGGACAGGGGTATTCACCCCTCCACTTT
TRBJ1-1 | - | TRBV7-2 | - | CASSLDAGMNTEAFF | TGTGCCAGCAGCTTAGATGCAGGTATGAACACTGAAGCTTTCTTT
TRBJ1-2 | once | TRBV24-1 | - | CATSENAGYGYTF | TGTGCCACCAGTGAAAATGCAGGGTACGGCTACACCTTC
TRBJ1-2 | - | TRBV4-3 | TRBD1 | CASSQAQGARGYTF | TGCGCCAGCAGCCAAGCTCAGGGGGCGCGGGGCTACACCTTC
TRBJ1-5 | - | TRBV7-9 | TRBD1 | CASSSLQGAGQPQHF | TGTGCCAGCAGTTCCTTGCAGGGGGCGGGGCAGCCCCAGCATTTT
TRBJ1-2 | - | TRBV29-1 | - | CSVVEGVEGYTF | TGCAGCGTTGTAGAAGGGGTGGAAGGCTACACCTTC
TRBJ1-2 | - | TRBV4-3 | - | CASSPVKRGAYGYTF | TGCGCCAGCAGCCCTGTCAAGCGGGGGGCGTATGGCTACACCTTC
TRBJ1-6 | - | TRBV14 | - | CASSFTQVTPLHF | TGTGCCAGCAGCTTCACACAGGTTACACCCCTCCACTTT
TRBJ1-2 | - | TRBV6-6 | TRBD1 | CASRKTGGDYGYTF | TGTGCCAGCAGGAAGACAGGGGGCGACTATGGCTACACCTTC
TRBJ1-6 | - | TRBV19 | - | CASSIPLRSRGDSPLHF | TGTGCCAGTAGTATCCCGCTAAGGTCCCGCGGCGATTCACCCCTCCACTTT
TRBJ2-7 | - | TRBV7-2 | TRBD2 | CASSLETSGRAEQYF | TGTGCCAGCAGCTTAGAGACTAGCGGGAGGGCCGAGCAGTACTTC
TRBJ2-1 | few | TRBV19 | - | CASIRGGSYNEQFF | TGTGCCAGTATAAGGGGGGGCTCCTACAATGAGCAGTTCTTC
TRBJ2-7 | - | TRBV4-1 | - | CASSQDPGWYEQYF | TGCGCCAGCAGCCAAGACCCAGGGTGGTACGAGCAGTACTTC
TRBJ1-2 | - | TRBV28 | - | CASRPPQGTYGYTF | TGTGCCAGCAGGCCCCCCCAGGGCACCTATGGCTACACCTTC
TRBJ1-2 | - | TRBV6-5 | - | CASSYGQGRSYGYTF | TGTGCCAGCAGTTACGGCCAGGGCCGGAGCTATGGCTACACCTTC
TRBJ2-2 | - | TRBV7-9 | - | CASSLRVTGELFF | TGTGCCAGCAGCTTACGGGTCACCGGGGAGCTGTTTTTT
TRBJ2-2 | - | TRBV5-1 | TRBD1 | CASSLRGTQGTGELFF | TGCGCCAGCAGCTTGAGAGGGACACAGGGGACCGGGGAGCTGTTTTTT
TRBJ1-5 | - | TRBV7-2 | TRBD1 | CASSLGQANQPQHF | TGTGCCAGCAGCCTGGGACAGGCCAATCAGCCCCAGCATTTT
TRBJ2-1 | - | TRBV18 | - | CASSPEQNNEQFF | TGTGCCAGCTCACCGGAACAGAACAATGAGCAGTTCTTC
TRBJ1-4 | - | TRBV19 | - | CASSRDRATNEKLFF | TGTGCCAGTAGCCGCGACAGAGCAACTAATGAAAAACTGTTTTTT
TRBJ2-1 | once | TRBV7-9 | - | CASSPASVNEQFF | TGTGCCAGCAGCCCCGCTTCGGTCAATGAGCAGTTCTTC
TRBJ1-5 | - | TRBV7-9 | - | CASSSTSGLSSNQPQHF | TGTGCCAGCAGCTCTACCTCGGGACTGAGTAGCAATCAGCCCCAGCATTTT
TRBJ1-1 | few | TRBV19 | - | CACSDTIMNTEAFF | TGTGCCTGCTCGGACACAATCATGAACACTGAAGCTTTCTTT
TRBJ2-3 | few | TRBV6-1 | TRBD2 | CASSEGLAGGGSTDTQYF | TGTGCCAGCAGTGAAGGACTAGCGGGAGGTGGAAGCACAGATACGCAGTATTTT
TRBJ2-3 | - | TRBV9 | - | CASSEGPLRADTQYF | TGTGCCAGCAGCGAGGGCCCCCTGAGGGCAGATACGCAGTATTTT
TRBJ1-1 | few | TRBV9 | TRBD1 | CASNSGQLTEAFF | TGTGCCAGCAACTCGGGACAGTTAACTGAAGCTTTCTTT
TRBJ2-7 | - | TRBV28 | - | CASSGQSPYEQYF | TGTGCCAGCAGTGGACAGAGCCCCTACGAGCAGTACTTC
TRBJ1-2 | - | TRBV9 | - | CASNTRDHDGYTF | TGTGCCAGCAATACCAGGGATCATGATGGCTACACCTTC
TRBJ1-5 | - | TRBV27 | TRBD1 | CASSWGTGLNQPQHF | TGTGCCAGCAGTTGGGGGACAGGGCTTAATCAGCCCCAGCATTTT
TRBJ1-5 | - | TRBV2 | TRBD1 | CASSLDRGVRYSNQPQHF | TGTGCCAGCAGTCTAGACAGGGGAGTTAGGTATAGCAATCAGCCCCAGCATTTT
TRBJ1-5 | - | TRBV6-5 | - | CASSRHRNSNQPQHF | TGTGCCAGCAGTCGACACAGGAATAGCAATCAGCCCCAGCATTTT
TRBJ1-6 | - | TRBV19 | - | CASSWGGPNEGSPLHF | TGTGCCAGTAGTTGGGGGGGCCCTAATGAAGGGTCACCCCTCCACTTT
TRBJ1-1 | - | TRBV5-1 | - | CASSFGGAGDTEAFF | TGCGCCAGCAGCTTCGGGGGCGCGGGGGACACTGAAGCTTTCTTT
TRBJ2-2 | - | TRBV24-1 | TRBD1 | CATSDLPRGQGPGELFF | TGTGCCACCAGTGATTTGCCCCGGGGACAGGGTCCCGGGGAGCTGTTTTTT
TRBJ1-3 | - | TRBV6-5 | - | CASRLGAGENTIYF | TGTGCCAGCCGTCTAGGCGCAGGGGAAAACACCATATATTTT